This T cell receptor (beta chain) is from a study of T cell changes during pregnancy in multiple sclerosis. Using immunoSEQ multiplex PCR, the repertoire was profiled, and TCRdb retains in-frame clones only, with some absent. Of around 53,000 clones in the sample, roughly nine tenths were seen once. There are 14 residues in the CDR3. Per the germline V gene, CDR1 is MNHEY and CDR2 is SVGAGI. V dropped 5 bases and J dropped 1; count of bases not matched to a gene: 0. The chain links TRBV6-5 to TRBJ2-2; 8 nucleotides align to TRBD2. The sequences come from CD8+ T cells from peripheral blood mononuclear cells, collected before pregnancy. The receptor was isolated from a female donor with multiple sclerosis, enrolled in a pregnancy study. The CDR3: CASSRGGNTGELFF. The DNA of the CDR3 is TGTGCCAGCAGTCGGGGGGGGAACACCGGGGAGCTGTTTTTT.